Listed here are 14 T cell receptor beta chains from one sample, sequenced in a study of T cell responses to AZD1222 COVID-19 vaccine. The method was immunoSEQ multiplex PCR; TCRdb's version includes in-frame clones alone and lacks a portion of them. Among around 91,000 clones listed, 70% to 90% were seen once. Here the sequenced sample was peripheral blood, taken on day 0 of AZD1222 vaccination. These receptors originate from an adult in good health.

Here the CDR3 DNA reads TGTGCCAGCAGTTACTCAGGGACAGGGGACACCGGGGAGCTGTTTTTT. Amino acid sequence: CASSYSGTGDTGELFF. V usage is TRBV6-2 or TRBV6-3 and J usage is TRBJ2-2; 10 bases map to TRBD1. Germline V gene data show CDR1 as MNHEY and CDR2 as SVGEGT. The V gene end was trimmed by 0 bases and the J gene end by 3 bases; junction bases not matched to a gene: 1. This CDR3 comprises 16 residues.

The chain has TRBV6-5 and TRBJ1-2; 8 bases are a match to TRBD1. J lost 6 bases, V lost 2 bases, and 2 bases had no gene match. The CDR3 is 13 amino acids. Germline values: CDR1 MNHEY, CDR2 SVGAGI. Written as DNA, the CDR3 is TGTGCCAGCAGTTACCGGACAGGGCATGGCTACACCTTC. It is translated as CASSYRTGHGYTF.

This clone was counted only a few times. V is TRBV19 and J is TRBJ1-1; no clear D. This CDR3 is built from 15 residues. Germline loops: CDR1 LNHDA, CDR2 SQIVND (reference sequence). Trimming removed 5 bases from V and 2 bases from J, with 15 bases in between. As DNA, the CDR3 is TGTGCCAGTAGTTCACAGAGCTATATTAACACTGAAGCTTTCTTT. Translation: CASSSQSYINTEAFF.

DNA for the CDR3: TGTGCCAGTAGTATAGCGGCCAGAACTAACTATGGCTACACCTTC. It yields the protein CASSIAARTNYGYTF. The chain combines TRBV19 with TRBJ1-2; the D is unclear. Germline-derived CDR1 and CDR2 are LNHDA and SQIVND (reference sequence). Trimming stripped 1 base from V and 0 bases from J, with 9 bases between. The CDR3 is 15 residues long.

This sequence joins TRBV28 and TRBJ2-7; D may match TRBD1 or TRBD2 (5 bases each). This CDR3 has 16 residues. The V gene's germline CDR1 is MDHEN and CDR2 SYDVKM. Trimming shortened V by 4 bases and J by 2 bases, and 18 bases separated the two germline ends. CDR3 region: CASSSPGLEGTYEQYF. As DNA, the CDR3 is TGTGCCAGCAGTTCCCCCGGGCTCGAGGGGACCTACGAGCAGTACTTC. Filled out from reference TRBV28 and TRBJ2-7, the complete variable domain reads DVKVTQSSRYLVKRTGEKVFLECVQDMDHENMFWYRQDPGLGLRLIYFSYDVKMKEKGDIPEGYSVSREKKERFSLILESASTNQTSMYLCASSSPGLEGTYEQYFGPGTRLTVT.

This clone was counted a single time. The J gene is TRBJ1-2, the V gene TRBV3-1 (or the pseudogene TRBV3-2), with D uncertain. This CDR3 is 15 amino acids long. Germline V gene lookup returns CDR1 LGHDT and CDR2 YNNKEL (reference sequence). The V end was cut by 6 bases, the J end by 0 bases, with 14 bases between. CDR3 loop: CASSQMRASNYGYTF. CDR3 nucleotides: TGTGCCAGCAGTCAAATGAGGGCTTCTAACTATGGCTACACCTTC.

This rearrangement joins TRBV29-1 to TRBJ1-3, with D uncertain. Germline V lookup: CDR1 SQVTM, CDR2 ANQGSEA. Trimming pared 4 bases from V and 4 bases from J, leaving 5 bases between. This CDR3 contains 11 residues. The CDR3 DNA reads TGCAGCGTTGGACTGGGAAACACCATATATTTT. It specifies CSVGLGNTIYF.

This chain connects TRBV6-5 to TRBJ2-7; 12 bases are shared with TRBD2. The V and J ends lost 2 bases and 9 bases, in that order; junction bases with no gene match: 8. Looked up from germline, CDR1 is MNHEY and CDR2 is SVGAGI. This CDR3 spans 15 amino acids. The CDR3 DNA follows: TGTGCCAGCAGTTACCCGACTAGCGGGAGCCGAGTGCAGTACTTC. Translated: CASSYPTSGSRVQYF.

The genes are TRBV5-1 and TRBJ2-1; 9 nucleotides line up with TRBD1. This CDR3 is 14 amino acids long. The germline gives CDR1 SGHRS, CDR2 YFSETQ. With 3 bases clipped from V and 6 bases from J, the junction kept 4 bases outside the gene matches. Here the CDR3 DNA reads TGCGCCAGCAGCTCGGGGGACAGGGCCAATGAGCAGTTCTTC. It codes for CASSSGDRANEQFF. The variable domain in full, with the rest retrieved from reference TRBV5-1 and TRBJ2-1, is KAGVTQTPRYLIKTRGQQVTLSCSPISGHRSVSWYQQTPGQGLQFLFEYFSETQRNKGNFPGRFSGRQFSNSRSEMNVSTLELGDSALYLCASSSGDRANEQFFGPGTRLTVL.

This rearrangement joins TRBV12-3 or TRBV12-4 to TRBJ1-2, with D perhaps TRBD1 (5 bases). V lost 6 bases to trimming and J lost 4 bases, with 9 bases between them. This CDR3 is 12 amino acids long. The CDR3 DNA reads TGTGCCAGCAGCCCAGGGTTCTATGGCTACACCTTC. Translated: CASSPGFYGYTF.

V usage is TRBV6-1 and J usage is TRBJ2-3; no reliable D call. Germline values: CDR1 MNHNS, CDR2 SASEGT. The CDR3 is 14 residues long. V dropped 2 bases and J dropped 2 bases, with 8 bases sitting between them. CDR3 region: CASSEYPFTDTQYF. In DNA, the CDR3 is TGTGCCAGCAGTGAATACCCGTTCACAGATACGCAGTATTTT.

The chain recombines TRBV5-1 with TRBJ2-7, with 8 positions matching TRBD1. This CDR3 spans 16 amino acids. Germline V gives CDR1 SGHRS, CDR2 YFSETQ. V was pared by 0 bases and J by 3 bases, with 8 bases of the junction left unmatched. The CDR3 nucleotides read TGCGCCAGCAGCTTGGCCAGAGATGGACAGGGCTACGAGCAGTACTTC. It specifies CASSLARDGQGYEQYF.

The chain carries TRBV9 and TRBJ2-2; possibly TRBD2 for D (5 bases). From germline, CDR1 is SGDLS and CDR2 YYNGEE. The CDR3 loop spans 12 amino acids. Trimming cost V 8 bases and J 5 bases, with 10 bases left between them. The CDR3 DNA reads TGTGCCAGTGGACTTAGTACCGGGGAGCTGTTTTTT. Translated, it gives CASGLSTGELFF.

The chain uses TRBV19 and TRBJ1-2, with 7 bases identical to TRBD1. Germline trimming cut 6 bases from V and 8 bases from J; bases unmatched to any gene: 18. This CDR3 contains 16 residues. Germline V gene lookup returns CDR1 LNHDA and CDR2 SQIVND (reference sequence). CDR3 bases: TGTGCCAGTAGCACCGGGACAGCCCCAAATAACTGGGGCTACACCTTC. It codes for CASSTGTAPNNWGYTF.